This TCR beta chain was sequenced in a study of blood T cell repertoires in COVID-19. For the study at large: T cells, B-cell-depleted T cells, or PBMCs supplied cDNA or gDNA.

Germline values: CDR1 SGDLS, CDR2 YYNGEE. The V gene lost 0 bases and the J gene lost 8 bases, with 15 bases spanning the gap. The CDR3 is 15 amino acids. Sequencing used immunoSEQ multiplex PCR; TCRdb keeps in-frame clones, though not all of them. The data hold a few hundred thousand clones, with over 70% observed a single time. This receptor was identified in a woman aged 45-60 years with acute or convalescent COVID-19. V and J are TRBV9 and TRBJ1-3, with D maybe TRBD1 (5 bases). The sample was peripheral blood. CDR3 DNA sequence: TGTGCCAGCAGCGTAGAAGATGGTGTAGGGGACACCATATATTTT. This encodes CASSVEDGVGDTIYF.